This entry lists 3 T cell receptor beta chains sequenced from one sample in a study of T cell responses to AZD1222 COVID-19 vaccine. Here immunoSEQ multiplex PCR was the method, and the copy in TCRdb shows in-frame clones only, minus some. Here the sample spans about 140,000 clones, about nine tenths being singletons. The starting material was peripheral blood, obtained 28 days after the second AZD1222 dose. Receptor source: an adult who received the AZD1222 COVID-19 vaccine.

The chain employs TRBV20-1 and TRBJ2-7; D gene unclear. From germline, CDR1 is DFQATT and CDR2 SNEGSKA (reference sequence). The CDR3 is 11 amino acids. Between the trimmed V and J ends, which lost 6 bases and 0 bases, there was a span of 6 bases. This chain's CDR3 is CSAPNSYEQYF. CDR3 nucleotides: TGCAGTGCCCCTAACTCCTACGAGCAGTACTTC.

This clone was seen more than once but under ten times. The CDR3 DNA reads as TGTGCCAGCAGCTTAACCAGGGGTCACGAGCAGTACTTC. Translating gives CASSLTRGHEQYF. This rearrangement joins TRBV11-3 to TRBJ2-7, with a weak D call TRBD1 (6 bases). V dropped 2 bases and J dropped 5 bases, with 10 bases sitting between them. This CDR3 region has 13 residues. CDR1 and CDR2 (germline): SGHNT, YENEEA.

This sequence joins TRBV5-1 and TRBJ1-6, with D tentatively TRBD1 (5 bases). V was clipped by 2 bases and J by 6 bases, with 12 bases between them. The CDR3 runs to 15 residues. Germline loops: CDR1 SGHRS, CDR2 YFSETQ. CDR3 coding DNA: TGCGCCAGCAGCTTTGCATTCGGGGGTAATTCACCCCTCCACTTT. It encodes CASSFAFGGNSPLHF.